Each of the 7 T cell receptor beta chains below was sequenced from the same sample in a study of Graves' ophthalmopathy and Graves' hyperthyroidism. The sequenced template was RNA, covering the TCR beta CDR3 region. First-round RT-PCR employed HTBI primers, with a second-round multiplex PCR after it. TCRdb re-called the multiplex PCR reads through MiXCR, storing one row per CDR3 protein. There are 660,000 or so distinct CDR3 sequences in the sample; 35% to 45% occur only once, and around 3.3% lies in the top ten. Sample: peripheral blood. The receptors derive from an adult man with Graves' ophthalmopathy.

In this sample, this clonotype turned up many times. CDR3 sequence reads: CASSFEVGELFF. DNA of the CDR3: TGTGCCAGCAGCTTTGAGGTCGGGGAGCTGTTTTTT. The rearrangement joins TRBV11-3 to TRBJ2-2; unclear D gene. Germline CDR1 SGHNT, CDR2 YENEEA. V was pared by 3 bases and J by 7 bases, with 6 bases between. The CDR3 runs 12 residues.

In this sample, this clonotype turned up many times. The chain has TRBV7-3 and TRBJ2-7; 7 bases are shared with TRBD1. V was pared by 1 base and J by 6 bases, with 9 bases of the junction left unmatched. The germline CDR1 and CDR2 sequences are SGHTA and FQGTGA. The CDR3 is 15 residues long. The CDR3 nucleotides read TGTGCCAGCAGCTTAAACGCAGGGGGAAAGTTCGAGCAGTACTTC. Amino acids: CASSLNAGGKFEQYF.

Details on this clonotype: The CDR3 does not close with the conserved phenylalanine or tryptophan, likely indicating a read error. CDR3 DNA sequence: TGCAGCCGCGAGGAGTATGGCTACACCCTC. This sequence encodes CSREEYGYTL. V usage is TRBV29-1 and J usage is TRBJ1-2, with no clear D. Looked up from germline, CDR1 is SQVTM and CDR2 is ANQGSEA. V was trimmed by 8 bases and J by 5 bases, leaving 9 bases between them. This CDR3 is 10 amino acids long.

The rearrangement joins TRBV2 to TRBJ2-2; D remains unclear. The CDR3 has 10 residues. Trimming removed 7 bases at V and 8 bases at J, with 5 bases between. The germline gives CDR1 SNHLY, CDR2 FYNNEI. CDR3 nucleotide sequence: TGTGCCAGCACCCGGGGGGAGCTGTTTTTT. Its protein product is CASTRGELFF.

The V and J genes are TRBV2 and TRBJ2-7; TRBD2 agrees at 9 bases. CDR1 and CDR2 from the germline V gene are SNHLY and FYNNEI. There are 19 residues in the CDR3. Trimming took 6 bases from V and 6 from J; bases not matched to a gene: 24. This chain's CDR3 is CASSQVGLPSGKYLGEQYF. The CDR3 DNA is TGTGCCAGCAGCCAAGTCGGGCTCCCTAGCGGGAAATATCTCGGCGAGCAGTACTTC.

Written as DNA, the CDR3 is TGTGCCAGTAGTAACCGGGGGACCGGGGTTCTGAACACCGGGGAGCTGTTTTTT. This encodes CASSNRGTGVLNTGELFF. The chain carries TRBV19 and TRBJ2-2; D might be TRBD2 (6 bases). The germline V and J ends were trimmed by 4 bases and 1 base, with 19 bases remaining between them. The CDR3 contains 18 residues. Germline V lookup: CDR1 LNHDA, CDR2 SQIVND (reference sequence).

This clonotype has a count of ten or more. This chain joins TRBV7-3 and TRBJ2-7; 9 bases line up with TRBD1. Germline V gene lookup returns CDR1 SGHTA and CDR2 FQGTGA. CDR3 size: 13 residues. J was trimmed by 6 bases and V by 5 bases; bases with no gene match: 5. CDR3 sequence reads: CASSPGQGTEQYF. The CDR3 nucleotides are TGTGCCAGCAGCCCGGGACAGGGCACCGAGCAGTACTTC.